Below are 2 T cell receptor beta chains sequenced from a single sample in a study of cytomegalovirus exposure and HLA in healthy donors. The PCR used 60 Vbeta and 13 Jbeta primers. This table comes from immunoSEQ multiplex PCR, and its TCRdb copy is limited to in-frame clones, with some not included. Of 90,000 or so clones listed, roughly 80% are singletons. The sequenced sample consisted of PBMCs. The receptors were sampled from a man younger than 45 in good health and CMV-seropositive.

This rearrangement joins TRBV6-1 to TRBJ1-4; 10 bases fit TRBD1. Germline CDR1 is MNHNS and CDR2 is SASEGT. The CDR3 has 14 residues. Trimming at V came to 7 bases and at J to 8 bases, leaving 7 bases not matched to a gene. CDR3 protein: CASTGDRGWEKLFF. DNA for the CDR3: TGTGCCAGCACGGGGGACAGGGGTTGGGAAAAACTGTTTTTT.

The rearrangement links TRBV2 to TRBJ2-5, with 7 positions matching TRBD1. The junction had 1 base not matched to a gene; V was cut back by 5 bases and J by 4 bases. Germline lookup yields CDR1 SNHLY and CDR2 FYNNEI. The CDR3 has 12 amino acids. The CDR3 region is CASSYRGETQYF. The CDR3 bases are TGTGCCAGCAGTTACAGGGGAGAGACCCAGTACTTC.